These T cell receptor beta chains were read from a single sample in a study of T cells after yellow fever vaccination. One entry per CDR3 protein, called by TCRdb with MiXCR from the 5' RACE reads. Of more than 450,000 distinct CDR3 sequences in the sample, less than 25% were seen once. The material was PBMCs, obtained approximately 20 days after the first yellow fever vaccination. The receptors here all came from a man between 18 and 29 years old who received the YFV17D yellow fever vaccine. Each CDR3 is given with its conserved first and last residue. Fields, in order: clone size, J gene, V gene, D gene, CDR3 protein, CDR3 DNA. A D gene is named only where the DNA matches it firmly. The size of a clone is reported for some rows only, either as once, few or many, or as a class for expanded clones.

.	TRBJ1-5	TRBV20-1	.	CSAEDRVHSNQPQHF	TGCAGTGCCGAAGATAGGGTACATAGCAATCAGCCCCAGCATTTT
few	TRBJ1-4	TRBV29-1	.	CSVVEGGEKLFF	TGCAGCGTTGTGGAGGGAGGGGAAAAACTGTTTTTT
few	TRBJ2-7	TRBV20-1	.	CSGGGGRYEQYF	TGCAGTGGAGGGGGGGGCCGCTACGAGCAGTACTTC
.	TRBJ1-4	TRBV28	TRBD1	CASSPAPTGSNEKLFF	TGTGCCAGCAGCCCTGCCCCGACAGGGTCTAATGAAAAACTGTTTTTT
few	TRBJ2-6	TRBV7-2	.	CASSLGGVKSGANVLTF	TGTGCCAGCAGCTTAGGCGGGGTTAAGTCTGGGGCCAACGTCCTGACTTTC
few	TRBJ2-4	TRBV20-1	TRBD2	CSARDQRGGKNIQYF	TGCAGTGCTAGAGATCAGCGGGGAGGCAAAAACATTCAGTACTTC
few	TRBJ2-3	TRBV2	.	CASSDRRGSTDTQYF	TGTGCCAGCAGTGACCGACGGGGGAGCACAGATACGCAGTATTTT
.	TRBJ2-3	TRBV4-3	TRBD2	CASSQDLRRGGTDTQYF	TGCGCCAGCAGCCAAGATCTGCGGCGGGGGGGCACAGATACGCAGTATTTT
.	TRBJ2-5	TRBV7-2	.	CASSFRSGETQYF	TGTGCCAGCAGCTTTAGGAGCGGTGAGACCCAGTACTTC
many	TRBJ1-6	TRBV5-1	TRBD1	CASSFTGGGGAGNSPLHF	TGCGCCAGCAGCTTTACCGGTGGAGGGGGCGCGGGGAATTCACCCCTCCACTTT
.	TRBJ1-4	TRBV11-2	.	CASSLEAWGLNEKLFF	TGTGCCAGCAGCTTAGAGGCTTGGGGCCTTAATGAAAAACTGTTTTTT
.	TRBJ1-1	TRBV7-8	.	CASSSTPLNTEAFF	TGTGCCAGCAGCTCGACGCCCTTGAACACTGAAGCTTTCTTT
.	TRBJ2-3	TRBV2	.	CASSLRPPDTQYF	TGTGCCAGCAGCTTACGACCACCAGATACGCAGTATTTT
few	TRBJ2-7	TRBV5-1	.	CASSFRGEAYEQYF	TGCGCCAGCAGCTTCAGGGGAGAGGCCTACGAGCAGTACTTC
.	TRBJ2-7	TRBV7-2	.	CASSLGLDHPYEQYF	TGTGCCAGCAGCTTAGGACTTGACCACCCCTACGAGCAGTACTTC
.	TRBJ1-4	TRBV18	.	CASSPSQGTEELFF	TGTGCCAGCTCACCAAGCCAGGGAACCGAAGAACTGTTTTTT
few	TRBJ2-1	TRBV9	.	CASSVLDNEQFF	TGTGCCAGCAGCGTATTAGACAATGAGCAGTTCTTC
few	TRBJ1-1	TRBV29-1	.	CSVGSSVSRGAFF	TGCAGCGTTGGTAGTTCGGTCTCGAGGGGAGCTTTCTTT
few	TRBJ1-3	TRBV5-1	.	CASSLAAGHGNTIYF	TGCGCCAGCAGCTTGGCCGCGGGACATGGAAACACCATATATTTT
.	TRBJ2-5	TRBV15	.	CATSTDGVQETQYF	TGTGCCACCAGTACAGACGGGGTCCAAGAGACCCAGTACTTC
.	TRBJ1-5	TRBV6-6	.	CAGAGFNQPQHF	TGTGCCGGCGCGGGATTCAATCAGCCCCAGCATTTT
.	TRBJ2-2	TRBV9	TRBD2	CASSVGRLAGTGELFF	TGTGCCAGCAGCGTAGGAAGACTAGCGGGGACCGGGGAGCTGTTTTTT
.	TRBJ2-3	TRBV12-3/TRBV12-4	.	CASSFRREIDTQYF	TGTGCCAGCAGTTTTAGACGTGAAATCGATACGCAGTATTTT
.	TRBJ1-1	TRBV6-2/TRBV6-3	.	CASSATQEAQAYEAFF	TGTGCCAGCAGTGCTACTCAGGAGGCGCAGGCATATGAAGCTTTCTTT
few	TRBJ2-3	TRBV9	.	CASSVEGGSDTQYF	TGTGCCAGCAGCGTAGAGGGCGGGTCAGATACGCAGTATTTT
many	TRBJ2-2	TRBV5-4	TRBD2	CASQGLINTGELFF	TGTGCCAGCCAGGGACTAATAAACACCGGGGAGCTGTTTTTT
few	TRBJ1-2	TRBV28	.	CASSWGPNYGYTF	TGTGCCAGCAGTTGGGGACCTAACTATGGCTACACCTTC
.	TRBJ2-7	TRBV6-5	TRBD1	CASSYRDRVAEQYF	TGTGCCAGCAGTTACCGGGACAGGGTAGCGGAGCAGTACTTC
.	TRBJ2-5	TRBV29-1	.	CSVEESRETQYF	TGCAGCGTTGAAGAGTCCCGAGAGACCCAGTACTTC
.	TRBJ2-7	TRBV5-2	.	CAMGPGTPYEQYF	TGTGCCATGGGCCCCGGGACCCCCTACGAGCAGTACTTC
few	TRBJ1-2	TRBV12-3/TRBV12-4	.	CASTLFNGYGYTF	TGTGCCAGCACCCTCTTCAACGGCTATGGCTACACCTTC
.	TRBJ1-2	TRBV5-1	.	CASSQAAIFWGYTF	TGCGCCAGCAGCCAGGCGGCGATCTTCTGGGGCTACACCTTC
many	TRBJ2-5	TRBV5-1	.	CASSLMHTQETQYF	TGCGCCAGCAGCTTGATGCATACCCAAGAGACCCAGTACTTC
.	TRBJ2-5	TRBV12-3/TRBV12-4	TRBD2	CASSPWGVAGGQETQYF	TGTGCCAGCAGCCCTTGGGGAGTAGCGGGGGGGCAAGAGACCCAGTACTTC
few	TRBJ2-2	TRBV9	.	CASSVVATGELFF	TGTGCCAGCAGCGTAGTAGCCACCGGGGAGCTGTTTTTT
.	TRBJ1-2	TRBV12-3/TRBV12-4	.	CASRLGAGAYGYTF	TGTGCCAGCAGGCTCGGGGCAGGGGCGTATGGCTACACCTTC
many	TRBJ2-7	TRBV9	TRBD2	CASSVGGTSGSYEQYF	TGTGCCAGCAGCGTAGGAGGCACTAGCGGCTCCTACGAGCAGTACTTC
few	TRBJ1-6	TRBV9	TRBD1	CASSVEGTVSSPLHF	TGTGCCAGCAGCGTAGAGGGGACAGTAAGTTCACCCCTCCACTTT
.	TRBJ2-1	TRBV28	TRBD2	CASSLSAGISLYNEQFF	TGTGCCAGCAGTTTATCAGCGGGGATTAGTCTATACAATGAGCAGTTCTTC
.	TRBJ2-5	TRBV12-3/TRBV12-4	.	CASSLEGGPPRTQYF	TGTGCCAGCAGTTTAGAGGGGGGCCCTCCGCGGACCCAGTACTTC
few	TRBJ2-1	TRBV14	.	CASSPRLSYNEQFF	TGTGCCAGCAGCCCTCGTTTGTCCTACAATGAGCAGTTCTTC
.	TRBJ2-1	TRBV6-2/TRBV6-3	TRBD2	CASSFLQLAGGLGEQFF	TGTGCCAGCAGTTTCCTCCAACTAGCGGGGGGGTTGGGTGAGCAGTTCTTC
.	TRBJ2-1	TRBV12-3/TRBV12-4	.	CASSPVYNEQFF	TGTGCCAGCAGCCCCGTTTACAATGAGCAGTTCTTC
many	TRBJ1-5	TRBV12-3/TRBV12-4	.	CASSFESGVQHF	TGTGCCAGCAGTTTCGAGTCTGGGGTCCAGCATTTT
few	TRBJ2-7	TRBV5-1	.	CASSLPYPGDEQYF	TGCGCCAGCAGCTTACCCTACCCAGGGGACGAGCAGTACTTC
few	TRBJ1-1	TRBV29-1	.	CSVAEQVYATEAFF	TGCAGCGTTGCCGAACAGGTGTATGCCACTGAAGCTTTCTTT
.	TRBJ1-2	TRBV4-1	.	CASSQATYPNTANYGYTF	TGCGCCAGCAGCCAAGCGACTTATCCCAATACAGCTAACTATGGCTACACCTTC
.	TRBJ1-2	TRBV12-2	.	CASRYYRARTYGYTF	TGTGCAAGTCGGTACTACCGGGCCAGGACCTATGGCTACACCTTC
few	TRBJ2-7	TRBV4-3	.	CASSQGGGGGSSYEQYF	TGCGCCAGCAGCCAAGGAGGGGGCGGGGGAAGCTCCTACGAGCAGTACTTC
many	TRBJ2-4	TRBV6-2/TRBV6-3	.	CATSMDSAKNIQYF	TGTGCCACCAGCATGGATTCAGCCAAAAACATTCAGTACTTC
.	TRBJ1-4	TRBV6-5	.	CASSWDRRSEKLFF	TGTGCCAGCAGTTGGGATCGCCGGAGTGAAAAACTGTTTTTT
few	TRBJ2-5	TRBV12-3/TRBV12-4	TRBD1	CASSFQGAAETQYF	TGTGCCAGCAGTTTTCAGGGGGCCGCAGAGACCCAGTACTTC
.	TRBJ2-1	TRBV4-3	.	CASRQSRTGGSEQFF	TGCGCCAGCAGACAATCCCGGACGGGGGGCAGTGAGCAGTTCTTC
.	TRBJ2-7	TRBV19	TRBD2	CASSGWTSGTRVYEQYF	TGTGCCAGTAGTGGCTGGACTAGCGGAACTCGGGTCTACGAGCAGTACTTC
.	TRBJ2-3	TRBV5-1	.	CASSLDTAGDTQYF	TGCGCCAGCAGCTTGGATACAGCAGGAGATACGCAGTATTTT
.	TRBJ2-1	TRBV4-1	.	CASSWTFPTGSYNEQFF	TGCGCCAGCAGCTGGACCTTTCCAACTGGCTCCTACAATGAGCAGTTCTTC